These 14 T cell receptor beta chains were all obtained from the same sample, sequenced in a study of radiotherapy plus CTLA-4 blockade in lung cancer. The assay was immunoSEQ multiplex PCR, and TCRdb's table has in-frame clones only and misses some. This table holds tens of thousands of clones, 60% to 80% found once. The sample here was peripheral blood, taken from a patient treated with radiotherapy plus ipilimumab. The receptor source for this set is a human donor with non-small cell lung cancer whose response to radiotherapy plus ipilimumab could not be evaluated.

The V gene is TRBV6-4, the J gene TRBJ2-1; D ambiguous. CDR1 is MRHNA and CDR2 is SNTAGT in the germline V gene. V lost 3 bases, J lost 4 bases, and 7 bases lay in between. The CDR3 contains 13 residues. DNA of the CDR3: TGTGCCAGCAGTGAGTCTAGGTACAATGAGCAGTTCTTC. It is translated as CASSESRYNEQFF.

Concerning this clone itself: At the DNA level, this CDR3 is encoded by other sequences in the same sample as well. The gene calls are TRBV5-1 and TRBJ2-7, with 15 bases fitting TRBD2. Looked up from germline, CDR1 is SGHRS and CDR2 is YFSETQ. Trimming at V came to 4 bases and at J to 3 bases, leaving 5 bases not matched to a gene. There are 16 residues in the CDR3. CDR3 coding DNA: TGCGCCAGCAGCGGACCGGGACTAGCGGGGGGCTACGAGCAGTACTTC. Protein product: CASSGPGLAGGYEQYF.

The J gene is TRBJ1-2, the V gene TRBV4-1; D ambiguous. This CDR3 contains 15 residues. Germline-derived CDR1 and CDR2 are MGHRA and YSYEKL. Between the trimmed V and J ends, which lost 6 bases and 8 bases, there was a span of 22 bases. The CDR3, as DNA: TGCGCCAGCAGACACGTCGACATCGCTAAACAAGGCTACACCTTC. Protein sequence: CASRHVDIAKQGYTF.

The V call is TRBV2, the J call TRBJ2-5; TRBD2 agrees at 14 bases. The J call could be wrong; TRBJ2-7 is a better fit for the DNA end. The V gene's germline CDR1 is SNHLY and CDR2 FYNNEI. The CDR3 totals 15 residues. Here the CDR3 reads CASSRLAGGPSEQYF. CDR3 bases: TGTGCCAGCAGCAGACTAGCGGGAGGGCCGAGCGAGCAGTACTTC.

This clone showed up just once. The chain recombines TRBV28 with TRBJ1-2; D call uncertain. CDR1 is MDHEN and CDR2 is SYDVKM in the germline V gene. V shed 1 base and J shed 8 bases, with 14 bases lying between them. The CDR3 covers 14 residues. This CDR3 reads CASSLLAGDTGYTF. In DNA, the CDR3 is TGTGCCAGCAGTTTATTGGCCGGGGATACGGGCTACACCTTC.

The chain is built from TRBV9 and TRBJ2-7, with D possibly TRBD2 on 6 matching bases. Germline V gene sequence: CDR1 SGDLS, CDR2 YYNGEE. This CDR3 has 14 residues. V lost 8 bases and J lost 0, with 15 bases in between. The CDR3 sequence: CASSPGGDSYEQYF. In DNA, the CDR3 is TGTGCCAGTTCCCCCGGGGGTGACTCCTACGAGCAGTACTTC.

Only a few counts were recorded for this clone. The chain is built from TRBV28 and TRBJ2-3, with 11 nucleotides matching TRBD1. CDR1 and CDR2 from the germline V gene are MDHEN and SYDVKM. V lost 2 bases, J lost 6 bases, and 4 bases stayed unmatched. The CDR3 length is 15 residues. The CDR3 loop reads CASSLGQGAQDTQYF. CDR3 nucleotides: TGTGCCAGCAGTTTAGGACAGGGGGCACAGGATACGCAGTATTTT.

The V gene is TRBV5-1, the J gene TRBJ2-3; possible D gene TRBD2, 6 bases. CDR3 length equals 16 residues. V lost 1 base, J lost 1 base, and 13 bases lay in between. CDR1 and CDR2 from the germline V gene are SGHRS and YFSETQ. The CDR3 region has the DNA TGCGCCAGCAGCTTGAGTAGCGGCCCGGGCACAGATACGCAGTATTTT. Amino acid sequence: CASSLSSGPGTDTQYF.

A few counts support this clone. The V and J genes are TRBV7-2 and TRBJ2-3; the match to TRBD1 covers 8 bases. The V gene end was trimmed by 5 bases and the J gene end by 4 bases; junction bases not matched to a gene: 5. Germline CDR1 reads SGHTA; CDR2 reads FQGNSA. The CDR3 runs to 14 residues. CDR3 sequence: CASSPDRGPDTQYF. The CDR3 nucleotides read TGTGCCAGCAGCCCCGACAGGGGCCCAGATACGCAGTATTTT.

The chain uses TRBV11-3 and TRBJ2-7; TRBD1 is a possible D gene (6 bases). Germline V CDR1 and CDR2: SGHNT, YENEEA. The CDR3 has 15 amino acids. The V end lost 4 bases, the J end lost 4 bases, and 17 bases lay between the germline ends. CDR3 sequence: CASSWSGTKEYEQYF. The CDR3 region has the DNA TGTGCCAGCAGCTGGTCCGGGACAAAGGAATACGAGCAGTACTTC. Based on the CDR3 plus reference TRBV11-3 and TRBJ2-7, the full variable domain is EAGVVQSPRYKIIEKKQPVAFWCNPISGHNTLYWYLQNLGQGPELLIRYENEEAVDDSQLPKDRFSAERLKGVDSTLKIQPAELGDSAVYLCASSWSGTKEYEQYFGPGTRLTVT.

The CDR3 loop reads CASTPGGPGDNEQFF. DNA of the CDR3: TGCGCCAGCACCCCGGGAGGGCCCGGCGATAATGAGCAGTTCTTC. The genes are TRBV4-3 and TRBJ2-1, with TRBD2 matching 8 bases. The CDR3 extends over 15 amino acids. V lost 7 bases to trimming and J lost 7 bases; unmatched junction nucleotides: 12. Germline-derived CDR1 and CDR2 are LGHNA and YSLEER.

The CDR3 nucleotides are TGTGCCAGCAGTCTCCGGGACATTAACACTGAAGCTTTCTTT. Encoded protein: CASSLRDINTEAFF. This chain links TRBV6-1 with TRBJ1-1, with TRBD1 as a possible D gene (6 bases). The germline V gene has CDR1 MNHNS and CDR2 SASEGT. The V gene lost 5 bases and the J gene lost 2 bases, with 12 bases spanning the gap. This CDR3 comprises 14 residues.

The rearrangement uses TRBV28 and TRBJ2-1; TRBD2 is a possible D gene (5 bases). CDR3 length: 12 amino acids. Per the germline V gene, CDR1 is MDHEN and CDR2 is SYDVKM. V was shortened by 8 bases and J by 4 bases, with 9 bases between the two germline ends. The CDR3 bases are TGTGCCAGCGGACTGGGGTACAATGAGCAGTTCTTC. Protein: CASGLGYNEQFF.

This chain uses TRBV7-8 with TRBJ2-3, with 7 bases identical to TRBD2. The junction had 9 bases not matched to a gene; V was cut back by 3 bases and J by 6 bases. Germline CDR1 is SGHVS and CDR2 is FQNEAQ. This CDR3 has 15 amino acids. The chain's CDR3 is CASSFQGAGTDTQYF. CDR3 bases: TGTGCCAGCAGCTTTCAGGGAGCGGGGACGGATACGCAGTATTTT. Filled out from reference TRBV7-8 and TRBJ2-3, the complete variable domain reads GAGVSQSPRYKVAKRGQDVALRCDPISGHVSLFWYQQALGQGPEFLTYFQNEAQLDKSGLPSDRFFAERPEGSVSTLKIQRTQQEDSAVYLCASSFQGAGTDTQYFGPGTRLTVL.